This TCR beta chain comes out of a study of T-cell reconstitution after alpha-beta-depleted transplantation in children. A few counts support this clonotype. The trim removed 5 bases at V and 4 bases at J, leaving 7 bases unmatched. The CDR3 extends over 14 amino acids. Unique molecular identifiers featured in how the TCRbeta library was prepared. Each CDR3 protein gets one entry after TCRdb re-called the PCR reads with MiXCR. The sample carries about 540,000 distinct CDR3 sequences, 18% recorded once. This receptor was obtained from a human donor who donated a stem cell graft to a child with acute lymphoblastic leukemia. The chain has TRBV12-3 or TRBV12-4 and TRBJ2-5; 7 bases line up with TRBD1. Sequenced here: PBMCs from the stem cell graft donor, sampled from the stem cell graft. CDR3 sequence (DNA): TGTGCCAGCAGTGATCGACAGGGTAGAGAGACCCAGTACTTC. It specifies CASSDRQGRETQYF.